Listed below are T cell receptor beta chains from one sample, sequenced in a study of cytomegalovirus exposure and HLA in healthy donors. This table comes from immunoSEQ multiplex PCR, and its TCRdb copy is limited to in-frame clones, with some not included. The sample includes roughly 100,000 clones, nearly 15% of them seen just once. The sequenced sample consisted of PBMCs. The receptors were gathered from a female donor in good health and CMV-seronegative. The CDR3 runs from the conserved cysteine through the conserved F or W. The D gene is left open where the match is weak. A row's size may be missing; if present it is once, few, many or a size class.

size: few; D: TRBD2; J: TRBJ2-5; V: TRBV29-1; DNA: TGCAGCGTTGTCGAGCGGGAGTACCAAGAGACCCAGTACTTC; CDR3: CSVVEREYQETQYF
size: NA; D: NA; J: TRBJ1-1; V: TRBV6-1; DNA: TGTGCCAGCAGACTCCAGGACTACACTGAAGCTTTCTTT; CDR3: CASRLQDYTEAFF
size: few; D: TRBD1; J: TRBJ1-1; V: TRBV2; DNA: TGTGCCAGTAGGGACAGGGAGAACACTGAAGCTTTCTTT; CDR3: CASRDRENTEAFF
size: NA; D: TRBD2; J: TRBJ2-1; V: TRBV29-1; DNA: TGCTCCGCCCCAACTAGCGGTTTCAATGAGCAGTTCTTC; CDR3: CSAPTSGFNEQFF
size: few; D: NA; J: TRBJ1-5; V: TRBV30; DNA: TGTGCCCTTGGGACAAGGGGGAATCAGCCCCAGCATTTT; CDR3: CALGTRGNQPQHF
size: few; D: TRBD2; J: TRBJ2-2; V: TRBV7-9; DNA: TGTGCCAGCAGCCCTAGGACTAGCGTCGGGGAGCTGTTTTTT; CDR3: CASSPRTSVGELFF
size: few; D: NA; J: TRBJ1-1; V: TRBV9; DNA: TGTGCCAGCAGCACCACCACAGTCCAAGAAGCTTTCTTT; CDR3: CASSTTTVQEAFF
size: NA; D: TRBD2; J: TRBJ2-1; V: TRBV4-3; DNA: TGCGCCAGCAGCCAGGCCGGGACTAGCGGCTACAATGAGCAGTTCTTC; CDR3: CASSQAGTSGYNEQFF
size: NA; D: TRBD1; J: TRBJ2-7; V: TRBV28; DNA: TGTGCCAGCAGTCCCACACAGGGGGCGCGCGAGCAGTACTTC; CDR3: CASSPTQGAREQYF
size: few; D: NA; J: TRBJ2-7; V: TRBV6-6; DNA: TGTGCCAGCAGCCGATCAGCATGGACATGGACCTACGAGCAGTACTTC; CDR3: CASSRSAWTWTYEQYF
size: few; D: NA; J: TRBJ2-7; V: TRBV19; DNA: TGTGCCAGTAGTCACGACAGCTACGAGCAGTACTTC; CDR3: CASSHDSYEQYF
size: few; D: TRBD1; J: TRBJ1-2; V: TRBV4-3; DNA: TGCGCCAGCAGCCCCCATCCGGACAGGTACTATGGCTACACCTTC; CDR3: CASSPHPDRYYGYTF
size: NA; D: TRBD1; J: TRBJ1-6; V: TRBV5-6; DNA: TGTGCCAGCAGCTTGACCGGGACAGGGATTCTCGGTTCACCCCTCCACTTT; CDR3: CASSLTGTGILGSPLHF
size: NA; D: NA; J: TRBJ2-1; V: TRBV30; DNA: TGTGCCGAAGGGGAAACCTACAATGAGCAGTTCTTC; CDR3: CAEGETYNEQFF
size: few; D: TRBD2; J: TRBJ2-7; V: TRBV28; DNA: TGTGCCAGCAGTTTACTTGGCGGGAGTCTGTACGAGAAGTACTTT; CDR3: CASSLLGGSLYEKYF
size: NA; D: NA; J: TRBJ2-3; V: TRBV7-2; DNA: TGTGCCAGCAGCTTATCCCGTCGGGATACGCAGTATTTT; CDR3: CASSLSRRDTQYF
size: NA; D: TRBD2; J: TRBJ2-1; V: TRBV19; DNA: TGTGCCAGTAGCCCCTCTAGCGGGAGGGACAATGAGCAGTTCTTC; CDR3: CASSPSSGRDNEQFF
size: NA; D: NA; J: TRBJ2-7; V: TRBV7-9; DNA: TGTGCCAGCAGCTTCGGGACAAAAGACTACGAGCAGTACTTC; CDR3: CASSFGTKDYEQYF
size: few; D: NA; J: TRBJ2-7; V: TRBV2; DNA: TGTGCCAGCACGGGACTGCGGTCGGGGGAGCAGTACTTC; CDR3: CASTGLRSGEQYF